The 8 T cell receptor beta chains presented below share a single source sample, sequenced in a study of fetal regulatory T cell absence and autoimmunity (dated by TCRdb to 2016 to 2017). Receptor amplification or capture employed the immunoSEQ multiplex PCR assay. TCRdb retrieved this table from immuneACCESS and kept in-frame rearrangements only. Not all clones are present; in checked studies, unresolved V genes account for under half, and no reason is known for the remainder. The sample has 85,000 to 100,000 clones on record, 60% to 80% of them singletons. 1.5% to 2% of the sample is in the top ten clones. Material: pancreas tissue. The receptor source for this set is a male donor with IPEX syndrome.

This chain links TRBV19 with TRBJ2-7; 10 nucleotides agree with TRBD1. The V gene's germline CDR1 is LNHDA and CDR2 SQIVND (reference sequence). J was trimmed by 0 bases and V by 4 bases; bases with no gene match: 0. The CDR3 is made up of 14 amino acids. This chain's CDR3 is CASSRTGGSYEQYF. The CDR3, as DNA: TGTGCCAGTAGTAGGACAGGGGGCTCCTACGAGCAGTACTTC.

A few counts support this clone. V gene TRBV5-1 combines with J gene TRBJ1-2; D possibly corresponds to TRBD1 (6 bases). Germline V gene sequence: CDR1 SGHRS, CDR2 YFSETQ. V was cut by 6 bases and J by 0 bases, with 15 bases left in between. CDR3 length: 15 amino acids. The CDR3 spells CASTPADSPNYGYTF. The CDR3 DNA is TGCGCCAGCACCCCGGCGGACAGCCCTAACTATGGCTACACCTTC.

The J gene is TRBJ1-2, the V gene TRBV6-5, with D perhaps matching TRBD1 (6 bases). Per the germline V gene, CDR1 is MNHEY and CDR2 is SVGAGI. This CDR3 has 15 residues. Trimming stripped 3 bases from V and 0 bases from J, with 11 bases between. In nucleotides, the CDR3 is TGTGCCAGCAGTTATCTGGACAGCTCTAACTATGGCTACACCTTC. This gives the protein CASSYLDSSNYGYTF.

V gene TRBV30 combines with J gene TRBJ1-2; D remains ambiguous. The germline V gene encodes CDR1 GTSNPN and CDR2 SVGIG (reference sequence). The V and J ends lost 6 bases and 3 bases respectively, with 8 bases between them. This CDR3 is built from 11 residues. The CDR3 coding sequence is TGTGCCTGCTACCCGTACTATGGCTACACCTTC. Translated, it gives CACYPYYGYTF. Supplemented by reference TRBV30 and TRBJ1-2, the full variable domain reads SQTIHQWPATLVQPVGSPLSLECTVEGTSNPNLYWYRQAAGRGLQLLFYSVGIGQISSEVPQNLSASRPQDRQFILSSKKLLLSDSGFYLCACYPYYGYTFGSGTRLTVV.

This rearrangement joins TRBV7-9 to TRBJ2-6, with D maybe TRBD2 (6 bases). The V end was cut by 8 bases, the J end by 4 bases, with 12 bases between. The CDR3 contains 14 residues. In germline, CDR1 is SEHNR, CDR2 FQNEAQ (reference sequence). CDR3 DNA sequence: TGTGCCAGCGGGGGACTTCCCGGGGCCAACGTCCTGACTTTC. As protein: CASGGLPGANVLTF. The whole variable domain, remainder taken from reference TRBV7-9 and TRBJ2-6, is DTGVSQNPRHKITKRGQNVTFRCDPISEHNRLYWYRQTLGQGPEFLTYFQNEAQLEKSRLLSDRFSAERPKGSFSTLEIQRTEQGDSAMYLCASGGLPGANVLTFGAGSRLTVL.

The J gene is TRBJ2-3, the V gene TRBV4-2, with TRBD2 identical over 13 bases. CDR1 and CDR2 from the germline V gene are LGHNA and YNFKEQ. CDR3 length: 18 residues. V was clipped by 1 base and J by 2 bases; unmatched bases: 6. The CDR3 is CASSQVSGTSGVTDTQYF. CDR3 coding DNA: TGTGCCAGCAGCCAAGTTTCCGGGACTAGCGGGGTCACAGATACGCAGTATTTT.

J is TRBJ1-2 and V is TRBV6-5, with D unclear. The germline CDR1 and CDR2 sequences are MNHEY and SVGAGI. This CDR3 is 13 amino acids long. V was trimmed by 7 bases and J by 6 bases, leaving 15 bases between them. CDR3 in amino acids: CASTPGRWNGYTF. CDR3 in DNA: TGTGCCAGCACCCCCGGTCGGTGGAATGGCTACACCTTC.

This clone has a handful of counts. This rearrangement joins TRBV27 to TRBJ1-4; 7 positions agree with TRBD1. From germline, CDR1 is MNHEY and CDR2 SMNVEV (reference sequence). Losses at the gene ends were 5 bases for V and 12 bases for J; bases not matched to a gene: 6. The CDR3 is 12 residues long. CDR3 sequence: CASSLPDRELFF. In DNA form, the CDR3 reads TGTGCCAGCAGTCTGCCCGACAGGGAACTGTTTTTT.